The rows below give T cell receptor beta chains drawn from one sample of a study of HIV-infected patients and healthy controls. TCRdb independently ran MiXCR on the 5' RACE reads; one entry per CDR3 protein. The table records 9,500 to 15,000 distinct CDR3 sequences, 9% to 9.5% of them present only once. The specimen was blood, collected before antiretroviral therapy. These receptors were obtained from an adult with HIV infection. The donor label of this sample is uncertain. Each CDR3 is given with its conserved first and last residue. The D gene is left open where the match is weak. Only part of the rows carry a size: once, few, many, or a class if the clone is expanded.

J,size,V,D,length,DNA,CDR3
TRBJ2-5,.,TRBV10-1,.,15,TGCGCCAGCAGTGATGAGTTGGGAGACCAAGAGACCCAGTACTTC,CASSDELGDQETQYF
TRBJ2-7,many,TRBV29-1,.,12,TGCAGCGTTCGGCAGGGGAACTACGAGCAGTACTTC,CSVRQGNYEQYF
TRBJ2-7,.,TRBV19,.,14,TGTGCCAGTAGTATAGCGGGAGAAACCTACGAGCAGTACTTC,CASSIAGETYEQYF
TRBJ1-2,many,TRBV28,.,14,TGTGCCAGCAGTTCACGTGGTAAGAGCTATGGCTACACCTTC,CASSSRGKSYGYTF
TRBJ1-1,many,TRBV6-2/TRBV6-3,.,17,TGTGCCAGCAGTTACAACAATATTGGACAGATGAACACTGAAGCTTTCTTT,CASSYNNIGQMNTEAFF
TRBJ2-1,few,TRBV5-1,.,15,TGCGCCAGCAGCTTTACCGGGACACTGAACAATGAGCAGTTCTTC,CASSFTGTLNNEQFF
TRBJ1-6,few,TRBV7-9,TRBD1,14,TGTGCCAGCCTACCGCTACAGGGGGGATCACCCCTCCACTTT,CASLPLQGGSPLHF
TRBJ2-5,.,TRBV11-3,.,16,TGTGCCAGCAGCTTTGACCCCGGACCCGCTCAAGAGACCCAGTACTTC,CASSFDPGPAQETQYF
TRBJ1-2,many,TRBV7-2,.,15,TGTGCCAGCAGCTTAGATTTGGTGGGGCGCTATGGCTACACCTTC,CASSLDLVGRYGYTF
TRBJ2-1,few,TRBV20-1,TRBD2,13,TGCAGTGCTAGAGTAGCGGGACGGAATGAGCAGTTCTTC,CSARVAGRNEQFF
TRBJ1-2,many,TRBV25-1,.,16,TGTGCCAGCAGTGAAGGTCGGGAGATAGCCCTCTATGGCTACACCTTC,CASSEGREIALYGYTF
TRBJ2-3,many,TRBV7-6,.,13,TGTGCCAGCAGCTTAGTCCAGTCAGATACGCAGTATTTT,CASSLVQSDTQYF
TRBJ1-5,few,TRBV6-1,TRBD1,14,TGTGCCAGCAGACCCAGGGGGCGGGATCAGCCCCAGCATTTT,CASRPRGRDQPQHF
TRBJ2-7,once,TRBV3-1,.,13,TGTGCCAGCAGACGGGACGGGAACTACGAGCAGTACTTC,CASRRDGNYEQYF
TRBJ2-3,many,TRBV5-1,.,15,TGCGCCAGCAGCTTGGGGCCTACCGAAACAGATACGCAGTATTTT,CASSLGPTETDTQYF
TRBJ2-1,.,TRBV9,.,17,TGTGCCAGCAGCGTAGATGTCTCTGGACAGCTATACAATGAGCAGTTCTTC,CASSVDVSGQLYNEQFF
TRBJ2-1,many,TRBV6-1,.,11,TGTGCCAGCAGTGAAGGGGGGCCCGGGTTCTTC,CASSEGGPGFF
TRBJ1-4,many,TRBV7-6,.,13,TGTGCCAGCAGGAGGGTCACTAATGAAAAACTGTTTTTT,CASRRVTNEKLFF
TRBJ1-6,.,TRBV4-3,.,11,TGCGCCAGCAGCCAACGGTCACCCCTCCACTTT,CASSQRSPLHF
TRBJ2-3,medium-sized,TRBV5-1,.,14,TGCGCCAGCAGCTTTGGGCCTAGCACAGATACGCAGTATTTT,CASSFGPSTDTQYF
TRBJ2-2,many,TRBV6-1,TRBD2,14,TGTGCCAGCAGAAAAGCGGGAGACACCGGGGAGCTGTTTTTT,CASRKAGDTGELFF
TRBJ2-5,medium-sized,TRBV7-9,.,15,TGTGCCAGCAGCTCAACGACACAGGGTAAAGAGACCCAGTACTTC,CASSSTTQGKETQYF
TRBJ2-3,many,TRBV7-8,TRBD2,17,TGTGCCAGCAGCTTTGATATAGCGGGGGGGCTCACAGATACGCAGTATTTT,CASSFDIAGGLTDTQYF
TRBJ1-1,many,TRBV10-3,TRBD1,16,TGTGCCATCAGTGAGGCGGCAGGGGGGCCAGGGACTGAAGCTTTCTTT,CAISEAAGGPGTEAFF
TRBJ2-1,medium-sized,TRBV10-1,.,15,TGCGCCAGCAGCGACGAGTTAGGCCCCTACAATGAGCAGTTCTTC,CASSDELGPYNEQFF
TRBJ1-5,many,TRBV5-1,.,15,TGCGCCAGCAGCTTGGAGGGCGTAGAGAATCAGCCCCAGCATTTT,CASSLEGVENQPQHF
TRBJ2-1,many,TRBV6-2/TRBV6-3,.,15,TGTGCCAGCAGTTTAGAAGCGATACCCTACAATGAGCAGTTCTTC,CASSLEAIPYNEQFF